A single sample is the source of the 28 T cell receptor beta chains below, sequenced in a study of graft-versus-host responses after intestinal transplantation. The repertoire was sequenced with immunoSEQ multiplex PCR; TCRdb's copy has only in-frame clones and lacks some. The data hold 1,500 to 2,000 clones, with 65% observed a single time. CFSE-labeled responder cells (roughly 200,000) were plated with roughly 200,000 irradiated, violet-dye-labeled stimulator cells. Sequences were derived from alloreactive CD8+ T cells from a mixed lymphocyte reaction culture, sampled before transplantation. Stated subset: CFSE-low proliferating T cells sorted from roughly six-day pre-transplant mixed lymphocyte reaction (GvH or HvG direction). These receptors all come from a human patient who was an organ donor for intestinal transplantation.

This clone was observed a few times. This sequence joins TRBV2 and TRBJ1-2; TRBD1 matches at 11 bases. The CDR3 length is 14 residues. V trimming: 3 bases; J trimming: 5 bases; junction bases outside the gene matches: 2. The germline CDR1 and CDR2 sequences are SNHLY and FYNNEI. CDR3 nucleotide sequence: TGTGCCAGCAGTGAGGGACAGGGGGTATATGGCTACACCTTC. It encodes CASSEGQGVYGYTF.

This chain joins TRBV27 and TRBJ1-1; D is possibly TRBD1 (5 bases). Trimming stripped 11 bases from V and 0 bases from J, with 19 bases between. Germline-derived CDR1 and CDR2 are MNHEY and SMNVEV (reference sequence). The CDR3 contains 15 residues. In DNA, the CDR3 is TGTGCCGGCGGGACTTTGGTGGGAATGAACACTGAAGCTTTCTTT. Encoded protein: CAGGTLVGMNTEAFF.

The chain links TRBV19 to TRBJ2-7; D tentatively fits TRBD1 or TRBD2 (5 bases each). CDR1 LNHDA and CDR2 SQIVND come from the germline V gene (reference sequence). V lost 1 base, J lost 4 bases, and 14 bases lay in between. The CDR3 runs to 15 residues. Here the CDR3 reads CASSIAEGDAYEQYF. CDR3 DNA: TGTGCCAGTAGTATAGCTGAAGGGGACGCATACGAGCAGTACTTC.

The chain recombines TRBV7-9 with TRBJ1-5; 8 nucleotides agree with TRBD1. Germline V gene data show CDR1 as SEHNR and CDR2 as FQNEAQ (reference sequence). This CDR3 is 16 amino acids long. The ends lost 5 bases at V and 3 bases at J; junction bases unmatched: 9. The CDR3 loop is CASSPTGVWPNQPQHF. The CDR3 DNA sequence: TGTGCCAGCAGCCCGACAGGGGTCTGGCCCAATCAGCCCCAGCATTTT.

This clone was counted a few times. This chain uses TRBV9 with TRBJ2-1, with 11 bases lining up with TRBD2. Looked up from germline, CDR1 is SGDLS and CDR2 is YYNGEE. There are 17 residues in the CDR3. The V segment lost 3 bases and the J segment 4 bases; nucleotides outside the gene matches: 9. The CDR3 DNA reads TGTGCCAGCAGCGCCGAACCGGGACTAGCGGTTTACAATGAGCAGTTCTTC. This gives the protein CASSAEPGLAVYNEQFF.

This chain joins TRBV9 and TRBJ2-1; 9 bases agree with TRBD2. Germline-derived CDR1 and CDR2 are SGDLS and YYNGEE. V was pared by 4 bases and J by 8 bases, with 13 bases of the junction left unmatched. There are 16 residues in the CDR3. The DNA of the CDR3 is TGTGCCAGCAGCCTGACCGGGGGACTAGCATCCCATGAGCAGTTCTTC. Translated: CASSLTGGLASHEQFF.

This chain connects TRBV7-8 to TRBJ2-7; weak D call: TRBD2 (6 bases). The CDR3 extends over 12 amino acids. Looked up from germline, CDR1 is SGHVS and CDR2 is FQNEAQ. V was pared by 3 bases and J by 4 bases, with 7 bases between. DNA for the CDR3: TGTGCCAGCAGCTTCGCGGGGTACGAGCAGTACTTC. Protein: CASSFAGYEQYF.

This rearrangement joins TRBV6-1 to TRBJ1-4; 8 nucleotides line up with TRBD1. V lost 3 bases, J lost 2 bases, and 5 bases stayed unmatched. Germline V gene lookup returns CDR1 MNHNS and CDR2 SASEGT. This CDR3 is 16 amino acids long. The CDR3 region is CASSDQGALTNEKLFF. In DNA, the CDR3 is TGTGCCAGCAGTGACCAGGGGGCTCTGACTAATGAAAAACTGTTTTTT.

The rearrangement links TRBV19 to TRBJ1-2; 8 bases agree with TRBD1. The V gene's germline CDR1 is LNHDA and CDR2 SQIVND (reference sequence). This CDR3 region has 16 residues. V lost 5 bases and J lost 6; bases outside the gene matches: 14. The DNA for the CDR3 is TGTGCCAGTAGTCCTAGCAATTCCGACAGGGGCAATGGCTACACCTTC. The encoded protein is CASSPSNSDRGNGYTF.

This clone occurred once. The rearrangement links TRBV7-7 to TRBJ2-2; 12 bases map to TRBD1. This CDR3 is built from 15 residues. Germline assignment: CDR1 SSHAT and CDR2 FNYEAQ (reference sequence). V shed 5 bases, J shed 5 bases, and the junction held 3 bases outside the gene matches. The CDR3 loop is CASSVGQGATGELFF. In DNA form, the CDR3 reads TGTGCCAGCAGCGTGGGACAGGGGGCGACCGGGGAGCTGTTTTTT.

This CDR3 is CASSLLRGQGDSGDQPQHF. CDR3 DNA sequence: TGTGCCAGCAGCCTCCTGCGCGGCCAGGGGGATAGTGGCGATCAGCCCCAGCATTTT. The rearrangement joins TRBV7-9 to TRBJ1-5; 7 bases fit TRBD1. Germline CDR1 reads SEHNR; CDR2 reads FQNEAQ (reference sequence). The V and J ends lost 5 bases and 5 bases, in that order; junction bases with no gene match: 21. This CDR3 region has 19 residues.

V is TRBV19 and J is TRBJ2-2; D is ambiguous. The germline gives CDR1 LNHDA, CDR2 SQIVND (reference sequence). V was trimmed by 0 bases and J by 7 bases, leaving 12 bases between them. The CDR3 has 15 amino acids. The CDR3 bases are TGTGCCAGTAGTATAGATCAGGTGGGCTACGGGGAGCTGTTTTTT. Translating gives CASSIDQVGYGELFF.

This chain links TRBV27 with TRBJ2-1; D remains ambiguous. Germline V gene lookup returns CDR1 MNHEY and CDR2 SMNVEV (reference sequence). Trimming removed 5 bases at V and 14 bases at J, with 16 bases between. The CDR3 loop spans 12 amino acids. CDR3 sequence reads: CASSQTSLVEFF. CDR3 in DNA: TGTGCCAGCAGTCAAACGTCTCTGGTGGAGTTCTTC.

The V gene is TRBV6-1, the J gene TRBJ2-7; D not certain. Trimming cost V 8 bases and J 1 base, with 0 bases left between them. Germline V gene sequence: CDR1 MNHNS, CDR2 SASEGT. This CDR3 is built from 9 residues. As DNA, the CDR3 is TGTGCCAGCTCCTACGAGCAGTACTTC. Amino acid sequence: CASSYEQYF.

The DNA for the CDR3 is TGTGCCAGCAGCTTCGGTAACAGGGGGGTTAGGGGCTACACCTTC. The encoded protein is CASSFGNRGVRGYTF. The chain recombines TRBV5-6 with TRBJ1-2; 8 nucleotides line up with TRBD1. Trimming took 2 bases from V and 8 from J; bases not matched to a gene: 11. Germline CDR1 is SGHDT and CDR2 is YYEEEE. This CDR3 is built from 15 residues.

The rearrangement uses TRBV11-2 and TRBJ2-7, with 9 nucleotides matching TRBD1. The V gene end was trimmed by 4 bases and the J gene end by 5 bases; junction bases not matched to a gene: 6. This CDR3 is built from 14 residues. Germline-derived CDR1 and CDR2 are SGHAT and FQNNGV. This chain's CDR3 is CASSSGQGLDEQYF. Written as DNA, the CDR3 is TGTGCCAGCAGCTCGGGACAGGGATTAGACGAGCAGTACTTC.

The V call is TRBV4-2, the J call TRBJ1-1, with TRBD1 matching 11 bases. This CDR3 has 14 amino acids. Looked up from germline, CDR1 is LGHNA and CDR2 is YNFKEQ. V lost 4 bases, J lost 4 bases, and 2 bases stayed unmatched. The CDR3 spells CASSLGTGGTEAFF. The CDR3 bases are TGTGCCAGCAGCCTCGGGACAGGGGGCACTGAAGCTTTCTTT.

V usage is TRBV7-6 and J usage is TRBJ2-2; 8 bases are a match to TRBD1. CDR3 length: 16 residues. Per germline, CDR1 SGHVS and CDR2 FNYEAQ. The ends lost 3 bases at V and 4 bases at J; junction bases unmatched: 7. In DNA form, the CDR3 reads TGTGCCAGCAGCTTGACAGGGGCGTTGACCACCGGGGAGCTGTTTTTT. Encoded protein: CASSLTGALTTGELFF.

The chain has TRBV29-1 and TRBJ2-1, with D maybe TRBD1 (6 bases). Germline assignment: CDR1 SQVTM and CDR2 ANQGSEA. The CDR3 has 15 amino acids. Trimming took off 2 bases at V and 0 bases at J, with 11 bases between the two ends. CDR3 coding DNA: TGCAGCGTTGAAACTGGGACAAGCTCCTACAATGAGCAGTTCTTC. It specifies CSVETGTSSYNEQFF.

This clone was seen only a few times. Other DNA sequences in the sample encode the same CDR3. CDR3 DNA: TGTGCCTGGAGTGGTGGGACAGCCGACTACGAGCAGTACTTC. This gives the protein CAWSGGTADYEQYF. J is TRBJ2-7 and V is TRBV30; 7 bases align to TRBD1. Germline-derived CDR1 and CDR2 are GTSNPN and SVGIG (reference sequence). The CDR3 loop spans 14 amino acids. Trimming removed 1 base from V and 3 bases from J; junction bases left unmatched: 6.

V is TRBV28 and J is TRBJ2-1; 11 nucleotides match TRBD2. Trimming cost V 5 bases and J 4 bases; bases outside gene matches: 1. Germline V lookup: CDR1 MDHEN, CDR2 SYDVKM. There are 14 residues in the CDR3. CDR3 in amino acids: CASSRLAGYNEQFF. CDR3 sequence (DNA): TGTGCCAGCAGTCGACTAGCGGGGTACAATGAGCAGTTCTTC.

This clone was found a few times. The chain joins TRBV7-9 to TRBJ2-7, with D maybe TRBD2 (5 bases). V shed 5 bases and J shed 1 base, with 12 bases lying between them. CDR1 SEHNR and CDR2 FQNEAQ come from the germline V gene (reference sequence). This CDR3 has 14 amino acids. CDR3 amino acids: CASSPSGSSYEQYF. Written as DNA, the CDR3 is TGTGCCAGCAGCCCGTCGGGGAGTTCCTACGAGCAGTACTTC.

The gene calls are TRBV4-1 and TRBJ2-5; D is undetermined. The V and J ends lost 1 base and 2 bases respectively, with 8 bases between them. Germline-derived CDR1 and CDR2 are MGHRA and YSYEKL. This CDR3 has 14 residues. CDR3 in amino acids: CASSQGLGQETQYF. The DNA for the CDR3 is TGCGCCAGCAGCCAAGGGTTAGGGCAAGAGACCCAGTACTTC.

V is TRBV12-5 and J is TRBJ1-2; D gene ambiguous. The germline gives CDR1 LGHNT, CDR2 FRNRAP. Trimming took 1 base from V and 3 from J, leaving 21 bases between them. The CDR3 runs 18 residues. DNA of the CDR3: TGTGCTAGTGGTTTGGCAGCTCCGTATCATGTGGCGGACTATGGCTACACCTTC. Its translation is CASGLAAPYHVADYGYTF.

This clone was detected only a few times. The chain employs TRBV7-6 and TRBJ2-7; D is uncertain. This CDR3 spans 15 amino acids. CDR1 and CDR2 from the germline V gene are SGHVS and FNYEAQ. V was clipped by 2 bases and J by 0 bases, with 11 bases between them. The CDR3 sequence is CASSLLGGDSYEQYF. In nucleotides, the CDR3 is TGTGCCAGCAGCTTATTGGGTGGCGACTCCTACGAGCAGTACTTC.

A remark on this clone: At one boundary the junction diverges from the germline segment, which might be a read error. V usage is TRBV27 and J usage is TRBJ2-3; D uncertain. This CDR3 is 13 amino acids long. CDR1 is MNHEY, CDR2 SMNVEV, per germline (reference sequence). CDR3 region: CASSLSSTDTQYF. In DNA form, the CDR3 reads TGTGCCAGCAGTCTATCCAGCACAGATACGCAGTATTTT.

The V gene is TRBV21-1, the J gene TRBJ2-2; the table's D call of TRBD2 was not tested on the DNA. TRBV21-1 is assigned pseudogene status. The CDR3 is made up of 16 amino acids. The CDR3, as DNA: TGTGCCAGCCGGGAGCGGGGGGGCCGATCGGACGGGGAGCTGTTTTTT. As protein: CASRERGGRSDGELFF.

The chain links TRBV2 to TRBJ1-4; 9 bases agree with TRBD1. This CDR3 has 14 amino acids. CDR1 and CDR2 from the germline V gene are SNHLY and FYNNEI. V lost 3 bases, J lost 8 bases, and 4 bases stayed unmatched. The CDR3 DNA follows: TGTGCCAGCAGTGAGGGACAGGGAAGAGAAAAACTGTTTTTT. The encoded protein is CASSEGQGREKLFF.